This T cell receptor beta chain is from a study of long-term antiretroviral therapy in people with HIV. CDR1 SNHLY and CDR2 FYNNEI come from the germline V gene. The CDR3 is made up of 15 amino acids. V shed 3 bases and J shed 0 bases, with 11 bases lying between them. Each donor provided at least one pre-ART PBMC sample and at least two post-ART PBMC samples. Running of the v3.0 immunoSEQ assay took place at survey level. Produced via immunoSEQ multiplex PCR; TCRdb's table is partial and in-frame only. The sample includes over 8,500 clones, about 88% seen only once; the top ten take roughly a fifth. A remark on this clone: No antigen is known for it.

Findings of the study overall: Older ART regimens were possibly in use when the blood was collected between about 2004 and 2018. Among HIV repertoires, CDR3 length ranges were narrower than those of controls.

Here the sequenced sample was unsorted PBMCs, taken more than 7 years after starting antiretroviral therapy. The chain carries TRBV2 and TRBJ1-2; tentative D call: TRBD1 (5 bases). The TCR sequence derives from a middle-aged man with HIV. CDR3 DNA sequence: TGTGCCAGCAGTGATGCCGGGGCGGCTAACTATGGCTACACCTTC. As protein: CASSDAGAANYGYTF.